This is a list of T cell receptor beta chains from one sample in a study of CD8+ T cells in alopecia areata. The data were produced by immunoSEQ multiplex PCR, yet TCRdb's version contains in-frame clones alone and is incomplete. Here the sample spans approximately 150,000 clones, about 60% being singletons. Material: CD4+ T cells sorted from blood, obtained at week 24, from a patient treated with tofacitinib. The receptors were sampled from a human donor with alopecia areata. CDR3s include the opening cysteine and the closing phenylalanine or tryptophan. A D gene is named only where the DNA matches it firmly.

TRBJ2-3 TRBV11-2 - CASSWGLSTDTQYF
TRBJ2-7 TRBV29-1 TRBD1 CSVGTGTTYEQYF
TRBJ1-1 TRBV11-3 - CANSRDGMNTEAFF
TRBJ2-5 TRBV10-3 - CAISRGGGEETQYF
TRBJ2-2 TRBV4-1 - CASSQDRVGELFF
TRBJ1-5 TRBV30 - CAWSVNSNQPQHF
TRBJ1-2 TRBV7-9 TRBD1 CASSFNRRQGSGYGYTF
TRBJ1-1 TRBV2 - CASSDGGLLAFF
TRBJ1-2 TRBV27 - CASRQANYGYTF
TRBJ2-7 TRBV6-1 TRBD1 CASSAGTAYEQYF
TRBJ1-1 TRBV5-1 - CASSLVGTGTNTEAFF
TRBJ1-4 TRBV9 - CASSVGTAEKLFF